The 29 T cell receptor beta chains below come from one sample, sequenced in a study of CD8+ T cells in alopecia areata. RNA extraction and reverse transcription yielded cDNA as sequencing template. Data came from immunoSEQ multiplex PCR; TCRdb stores just in-frame clones and leaves some out. The sample lists approximately 58,000 clones; roughly 40% were seen once. The sample taken for sequencing was NKG2D-low CD8+ T cells sorted from blood. Source of these receptors: a human donor with alopecia areata.

The genes are TRBV5-1 and TRBJ2-3, with TRBD2 matching 10 bases. The CDR3 has 15 amino acids. The V gene's germline CDR1 is SGHRS and CDR2 YFSETQ. V lost 4 bases and J lost 1; bases outside the gene matches: 3. The CDR3 reads CASSPGTSGTDTQYF. CDR3 sequence (DNA): TGCGCCAGCAGCCCTGGGACTAGCGGCACAGATACGCAGTATTTT.

The genes are TRBV6-4 and TRBJ2-6, with D uncertain. V gave up 0 bases and J gave up 3 bases, with 0 bases separating them. The CDR3 consists of 13 residues. Germline CDR1 reads MRHNA; CDR2 reads SNTAGT. The DNA for the CDR3 is TGTGCCAGCAGTGACTCTGGGGCCAACGTCCTGACTTTC. The encoded protein is CASSDSGANVLTF.

V and J are TRBV28 and TRBJ2-1; D remains unclear. Germline-derived CDR1 and CDR2 are MDHEN and SYDVKM. CDR3 length equals 11 residues. V was shortened by 5 bases and J by 4 bases, with 3 bases between the two germline ends. In DNA form, the CDR3 reads TGTGCCAGCAGTACATACAATGAGCAGTTCTTC. It encodes CASSTYNEQFF. The full variable domain, its missing parts supplied by reference TRBV28 and TRBJ2-1, is DVKVTQSSRYLVKRTGEKVFLECVQDMDHENMFWYRQDPGLGLRLIYFSYDVKMKEKGDIPEGYSVSREKKERFSLILESASTNQTSMYLCASSTYNEQFFGPGTRLTVL.

The chain recombines TRBV29-1 with TRBJ1-3; the D is unclear. The CDR3 extends over 14 amino acids. Trimming pared 1 base from V and 0 bases from J, leaving 7 bases between. Germline V CDR1 and CDR2: SQVTM, ANQGSEA. CDR3 nucleotide sequence: TGCAGCGTTGAAGGGGTCGGCTCTGGAAACACCATATATTTT. Its translation is CSVEGVGSGNTIYF.

This clone appeared a single time. V is TRBV11-2 and J is TRBJ1-1, with D perhaps matching TRBD1 (5 bases). Germline CDR1 SGHAT, CDR2 FQNNGV. With 3 bases removed from V and 8 bases from J, the gap between germline ends came to 13 bases. The CDR3 has 13 residues. CDR3 protein: CASSLGRPGEAFF. CDR3 nucleotides: TGTGCCAGCAGCTTGGGGCGACCCGGGGAAGCTTTCTTT.

This chain connects TRBV20-1 to TRBJ2-5, with D hard to call. Trimming cost V 3 bases and J 5 bases, with 4 bases left between them. The CDR3 totals 10 residues. Germline V gene data show CDR1 as DFQATT and CDR2 as SNEGSKA (reference sequence). CDR3 sequence: CSASKETQYF. CDR3 in DNA: TGCAGTGCTAGTAAGGAGACCCAGTACTTC.

The chain has TRBV27 and TRBJ2-5, with TRBD2 identical over 8 bases. The CDR3 runs 13 residues. Germline assignment: CDR1 MNHEY and CDR2 SMNVEV (reference sequence). CDR3 protein: CAGRREEDGTQYF. CDR3 DNA sequence: TGTGCAGGTAGGCGGGAGGAAGATGGGACCCAGTACTTC.

This clone was detected only a few times. The chain combines TRBV9 with TRBJ2-7; 7 bases line up with TRBD1. The V gene's germline CDR1 is SGDLS and CDR2 YYNGEE. This CDR3 spans 12 amino acids. The V segment lost 3 bases and the J segment 3 bases; nucleotides outside the gene matches: 0. This CDR3 is CASSGQGYEQYF. The DNA of the CDR3 is TGTGCCAGCAGCGGACAGGGCTACGAGCAGTACTTC.

This clone showed up just a few times. This chain uses TRBV5-1 with TRBJ2-3; D is undetermined. V lost 6 bases and J lost 4, with 12 bases in between. The CDR3 is 13 residues long. CDR1 is SGHRS and CDR2 is YFSETQ in the germline V gene. The CDR3 nucleotides read TGCGCCAGCACCGCACGATCGGCAGATACGCAGTATTTT. This sequence encodes CASTARSADTQYF. Variable domain in full (rest from reference TRBV5-1 and TRBJ2-3): KAGVTQTPRYLIKTRGQQVTLSCSPISGHRSVSWYQQTPGQGLQFLFEYFSETQRNKGNFPGRFSGRQFSNSRSEMNVSTLELGDSALYLCASTARSADTQYFGPGTRLTVL.

The rearrangement links TRBV30 to TRBJ2-4; 9 bases fit TRBD2. The V and J ends lost 5 bases and 2 bases, in that order; junction bases with no gene match: 1. The length of the CDR3 is 13 residues. Germline V lookup: CDR1 GTSNPN, CDR2 SVGIG (reference sequence). CDR3 in DNA: TGTGCCTGGGCGGGGGGGACCAAAAACATTCAGTACTTC. Protein: CAWAGGTKNIQYF.

The chain carries TRBV5-1 and TRBJ2-1, with D perhaps matching TRBD1 (6 bases). V lost 4 bases to trimming and J lost 2 bases, with 16 bases between them. This CDR3 region has 16 residues. Per the germline V gene, CDR1 is SGHRS and CDR2 is YFSETQ. The CDR3 protein is CASSDGARGTYNEQFF. The CDR3 bases are TGCGCCAGCAGCGACGGGGCAAGGGGGACCTACAATGAGCAGTTCTTC.

The chain is built from TRBV4-1 and TRBJ2-7; D not resolved. The V and J ends lost 1 base and 3 bases respectively, with 10 bases between them. CDR3 size: 14 residues. The germline V gene has CDR1 MGHRA and CDR2 YSYEKL. The CDR3 region has the DNA TGCGCCAGCAGCCAAGGACCGGACGACTACGAGCAGTACTTC. It encodes CASSQGPDDYEQYF.

This clone was detected only a few times. The chain employs TRBV28 and TRBJ2-1, with 10 bases aligning to TRBD1. This CDR3 is 14 amino acids long. V shed 4 bases, J shed 9 bases, and the junction held 6 bases outside the gene matches. In germline, CDR1 is MDHEN, CDR2 SYDVKM. In DNA form, the CDR3 reads TGTGCCAGCAGTTCACCGGGACAGGGGAGTGAGCAGTTCTTC. Its protein is CASSSPGQGSEQFF.

The chain couples TRBV28 to TRBJ2-1; D is possibly TRBD2 (6 bases). With 6 bases removed from V and 9 bases from J, the gap between germline ends came to 9 bases. Germline values: CDR1 MDHEN, CDR2 SYDVKM. This CDR3 has 11 amino acids. CDR3 nucleotides: TGTGCCAGCAGCCCCGGGGGTGAGCAGTTCTTC. Translating it yields CASSPGGEQFF.

This clone has a handful of counts. V and J are TRBV5-1 and TRBJ2-7, with 7 bases identical to TRBD1. After removal of 3 bases from V and 3 bases from J, the junction contained 6 bases not matched to a gene. The germline V gene encodes CDR1 SGHRS and CDR2 YFSETQ. This CDR3 is built from 14 residues. The DNA of the CDR3 is TGCGCCAGCAGCTATGGGCCAGGGGGCTACGAGCAGTACTTC. Its protein is CASSYGPGGYEQYF.

This chain joins TRBV4-1 and TRBJ2-1, with unresolved D. The CDR3 extends over 14 amino acids. Trimming took off 1 base at V and 1 base at J, with 5 bases between the two ends. Germline V lookup: CDR1 MGHRA, CDR2 YSYEKL. The CDR3 coding sequence is TGCGCCAGCAGCCAAGCTTTATCCTACAATGAGCAGTTCTTC. Translating gives CASSQALSYNEQFF.

This chain links TRBV5-6 with TRBJ2-1; 11 bases map to TRBD2. Germline trimming cut 6 bases from V and 6 bases from J; bases unmatched to any gene: 8. The CDR3 totals 15 residues. Per the germline V gene, CDR1 is SGHDT and CDR2 is YYEEEE. For the CDR3, the DNA is TGTGCCAGCAAGGGGGAACTAGCGGGAGTCAATGAGCAGTTCTTC. The encoded protein is CASKGELAGVNEQFF.

The chain links TRBV2 to TRBJ2-3; D possibly corresponds to TRBD2 (6 bases). V was clipped by 6 bases and J by 2 bases, with 15 bases between them. The CDR3 loop spans 15 amino acids. Germline V CDR1 and CDR2: SNHLY, FYNNEI. The chain's CDR3 is CASRLGLPYTDTQYF. DNA of the CDR3: TGTGCCAGCAGACTGGGACTTCCGTACACAGATACGCAGTATTTT.

This clone appeared many times. The genes are TRBV7-6 and TRBJ2-6, with 10 bases identical to TRBD1. V dropped 4 bases and J dropped 2; count of bases not matched to a gene: 11. There are 19 residues in the CDR3. Germline CDR1 is SGHVS and CDR2 is FNYEAQ. CDR3 coding DNA: TGTGCCAGCAGCTCAATTCCGGGACAGGGGATCCCTGGGGCCAACGTCCTGACTTTC. Encoded protein: CASSSIPGQGIPGANVLTF.

This clone was detected only a few times. This rearrangement joins TRBV29-1 to TRBJ1-2; possible D gene TRBD1, 6 bases. The CDR3 is made up of 14 amino acids. The V gene lost 5 bases and the J gene lost 4 bases, with 17 bases spanning the gap. The germline V gene has CDR1 SQVTM and CDR2 ANQGSEA. The CDR3 is CSVRSAGVGYGYTF. CDR3 coding DNA: TGCAGCGTTCGATCCGCAGGGGTCGGCTATGGCTACACCTTC.

The chain joins TRBV28 to TRBJ2-3, with 12 bases fitting TRBD2. CDR1 and CDR2 (germline): MDHEN, SYDVKM. V lost 6 bases and J lost 2; bases outside the gene matches: 6. This CDR3 region has 16 residues. CDR3 residues: CASSGLAGSYTDTQYF. The CDR3 DNA is TGTGCCAGCAGCGGACTAGCGGGGTCCTACACAGATACGCAGTATTTT. Combining the CDR3 with reference TRBV28 and TRBJ2-3 gives the whole variable domain DVKVTQSSRYLVKRTGEKVFLECVQDMDHENMFWYRQDPGLGLRLIYFSYDVKMKEKGDIPEGYSVSREKKERFSLILESASTNQTSMYLCASSGLAGSYTDTQYFGPGTRLTVL.

The rearrangement uses TRBV15 and TRBJ2-7; tentatively, D is TRBD1 (6 bases). CDR1 is LNHNV and CDR2 is YYDKDF in the germline V gene (reference sequence). CDR3 length: 15 amino acids. Trimming stripped 4 bases from V and 2 bases from J, with 15 bases between. CDR3 protein: CATSMEKQGTYEQYF. The CDR3 nucleotides read TGTGCCACCAGCATGGAAAAACAGGGTACCTACGAGCAGTACTTC.

The chain carries TRBV4-2 and TRBJ2-7; D is possibly TRBD2 (5 bases). The length of the CDR3 is 14 residues. The ends were cut back, 3 bases at V and 7 bases at J, with 16 bases in the middle. Germline CDR1 LGHNA, CDR2 YNFKEQ. The CDR3 nucleotides are TGTGCCAGCAGCCACCGGACTTCGGATGGGGAGCAGTACTTC. Translating it yields CASSHRTSDGEQYF.

This clone occurred a few times. The V and J genes are TRBV14 and TRBJ2-7; no firm D call. CDR1 is SGHDN, CDR2 FVKESK, per germline. This CDR3 is built from 15 residues. V lost 0 bases to trimming and J lost 2 bases, with 11 bases between them. This chain's CDR3 is CASSQDEALPYEQYF. CDR3 nucleotides: TGTGCCAGCAGCCAAGATGAGGCGTTACCCTACGAGCAGTACTTC.

This clone was counted a few times. This chain joins TRBV29-1 and TRBJ2-3, with 9 bases lining up with TRBD2. V trimming: 4 bases; J trimming: 1 base; junction bases outside the gene matches: 9. In germline, CDR1 is SQVTM, CDR2 ANQGSEA. The CDR3 sequence is 16 residues long. The CDR3 DNA follows: TGCAGCGTTGGCCAGCGGGGGGCCCATCGCACAGATACGCAGTATTTT. Amino acid sequence: CSVGQRGAHRTDTQYF.

The CDR3 sequence is CSLDRMGVTEAFF. In DNA, the CDR3 is TGCAGCTTAGACAGGATGGGTGTCACTGAAGCTTTCTTT. The chain couples TRBV29-1 to TRBJ1-1, with D possibly being TRBD1 (6 bases). CDR1 and CDR2 (germline): SQVTM, ANQGSEA. The V gene lost 8 bases and the J gene lost 4 bases, with 17 bases spanning the gap. CDR3 length: 13 amino acids.

The chain combines TRBV28 with TRBJ2-7; TRBD2 matches 12 bases. Trimming took 2 bases from V and 1 from J; bases not matched to a gene: 6. The CDR3 is 17 residues long. CDR1 MDHEN and CDR2 SYDVKM come from the germline V gene. The CDR3 protein is CASSLTTSGSRSYEQYF. The CDR3 DNA follows: TGTGCCAGCAGTTTAACGACTAGCGGGAGTCGGTCCTACGAGCAGTACTTC.

This clone was recorded once. The chain joins TRBV9 to TRBJ1-2, with TRBD1 matching over 10 bases. CDR3 size: 16 residues. CDR1 and CDR2 (germline): SGDLS, YYNGEE. V trimming: 4 bases; J trimming: 3 bases; junction bases outside the gene matches: 9. The CDR3 nucleotides read TGTGCCAGCAGCACCGGACAGGGGGACTTCGACTATGGCTACACCTTC. Its translation: CASSTGQGDFDYGYTF. Full variable domain (rest looked up from reference TRBV9 and TRBJ1-2): DSGVTQTPKHLITATGQRVTLRCSPRSGDLSVYWYQQSLDQGLQFLIQYYNGEERAKGNILERFSAQQFPDLHSELNLSSLELGDSALYFCASSTGQGDFDYGYTFGSGTRLTVV.

This chain connects TRBV7-2 to TRBJ2-5; possibly TRBD2 for D (7 bases). Germline CDR1 SGHTA, CDR2 FQGNSA. The CDR3 length is 13 residues. V lost 4 bases to trimming and J lost 7 bases, with 13 bases between them. Here the CDR3 DNA reads TGTGCCAGCAGCTCGCTCGGGGGGCGGACCCAGTACTTC. Translating gives CASSSLGGRTQYF.